These T cell receptor beta chains were read from a single sample in a study of regulatory T cells in long-lasting Graves disease. TCRdb reprocessed the multiplex PCR reads via MiXCR and lists one record per CDR3 protein. The sample carries hundreds of thousands of distinct CDR3 sequences, around 30% recorded once. This specimen consisted of peripheral blood mononuclear cells (PBMCs), obtained when the disease was refractory, from a patient treated with antithyroid drugs. The receptors derive from a female donor with Graves disease. Each CDR3 is given with its conserved first and last residue. The D gene is left open where the match is weak. A row's size may be missing; if present it is once, few, many or a size class.

len | d_gene | abundance | j_gene | v_gene | CDR3aa | CDR3nt
15 | NA | few | TRBJ2-5 | TRBV20-1 | CSAPSKMRSRRAQYF | TGCAGTGCTCCCTCCAAAATGCGATCGCGGAGGGCCCAGTACTTC
15 | NA | few | TRBJ1-3 | TRBV30 | CAWSAGPSSGNTIYF | TGTGCCTGGAGTGCTGGACCCTCTTCAGGAAACACCATATATTTT
14 | NA | NA | TRBJ1-5 | TRBV19 | CASSIRTENQPQHF | TGTGCCAGTAGTATCCGGACAGAAAATCAGCCCCAGCATTTT
14 | NA | NA | TRBJ2-2 | TRBV19 | CASSIQTNTGELFF | TGTGCCAGTAGTATTCAGACGAACACCGGGGAGCTGTTTTTT
13 | NA | few | TRBJ1-1 | TRBV27 | CASSNDRYTEAFF | TGTGCCAGCAGTAATGACAGATACACTGAAGCTTTCTTT
14 | TRBD2 | NA | TRBJ2-7 | TRBV29-1 | CSVALRTSAYEQYF | TGCAGCGTTGCCCTCAGAACTAGCGCCTACGAGCAGTACTTC
15 | NA | NA | TRBJ2-2 | TRBV14 | CASSPQVRNTGELFF | TGTGCCAGCAGCCCCCAGGTTAGGAACACCGGGGAGCTGTTTTTT
15 | TRBD1 | many | TRBJ1-1 | TRBV12-3/TRBV12-4 | CASSSAGTENTEAFF | TGTGCCAGCAGTTCAGCCGGGACAGAGAACACTGAAGCTTTCTTT
13 | NA | NA | TRBJ1-2 | TRBV5-1 | CASGSDSNYGYTF | TGCGCCAGCGGGAGCGACAGTAACTATGGCTACACCTTC
14 | NA | NA | TRBJ2-4 | TRBV30 | CAWSVTIAKNIQYF | TGTGCCTGGAGTGTTACAATAGCCAAAAACATTCAGTACTTC
17 | NA | few | TRBJ2-2 | TRBV7-2 | CASSLVAPGLRYGELFF | TGTGCCAGCAGCTTAGTCGCCCCGGGACTCCGGTACGGGGAGCTGTTTTTT
16 | TRBD1 | NA | TRBJ1-6 | TRBV13 | CASSSSGTGTNSPLHF | TGTGCCAGCAGCTCATCCGGGACAGGGACTAATTCACCCCTCCACTTT